The present T cell receptor (beta chain) was sequenced within a study of blood T cells in healthy people across ages. A second PCR of about 7 to 12 cycles used a sample-barcoded 5' primer and a J-beta primer mix. Each cDNA molecule, via a template-switch adaptor with 12 random nucleotides, was tagged. TCRdb re-called the 5' RACE reads through MiXCR, storing one row per CDR3 protein. This sample carries 450,000 to 600,000 distinct CDR3 sequences, about 25% of them seen once, and the ten largest clones take over 3.5%. In each sample, at least 6.5 million PBMCs were isolated. Study-wide results and caveats: Observed TCR beta diversity per million T cells went down as age went up. This fall followed a roughly linear course with age.

This clonotype was counted a few times. Its antigen is unidentified. The CDR3 is 15 amino acids. Germline CDR1 is MDHEN and CDR2 is SYDVKM. The same sample was also used in a study of T cells of mothers and their children.

Sequencing was performed on blood. This sequence originates from a boy aged 2 to 10 in good health. This chain links TRBV28 with TRBJ2-5; D is unresolved. The better agreement between TRBJ2-7 and the DNA end casts doubt on the J call. CDR3 loop: CASSPSLGGSYEQYF. The CDR3 DNA reads TGTGCCAGCAGTCCGAGTTTGGGCGGCTCCTACGAGCAGTACTTC.